A selection of T cell receptor beta chains follows, all from one sample in a study of cytomegalovirus exposure and HLA in healthy donors. Libraries were prepared by immunoSEQ multiplex PCR; TCRdb keeps only in-frame clonotypes and omits some of them. The sample includes under 200,000 clones, roughly 80% seen only once; the top ten take about 0.77%. The sequencing input was PBMCs. The origin of the receptors is a woman between 18 and 30 years old in good health and CMV-seronegative. The CDR3 runs from the conserved cysteine through the conserved F or W. The D gene is left open where the match is weak. A clone size is listed for some rows: how often the clone was seen (once, few, many), or a class if it is expanded.

v_gene: TRBV2; abundance: .; j_gene: TRBJ2-7; d_gene: TRBD1; CDR3nt: TGTGCCAGCAGTAGACAGGGTTACGAGCAGTACTTC; CDR3aa: CASSRQGYEQYF
v_gene: TRBV4-3; abundance: .; j_gene: TRBJ2-7; d_gene: TRBD2; CDR3nt: TGCGCCAGCAGCCAAGATACTAGCGGTTACGAGCAGTACTTC; CDR3aa: CASSQDTSGYEQYF
v_gene: TRBV19; abundance: .; j_gene: TRBJ2-7; d_gene: TRBD1; CDR3nt: TGTGCCAGTAGTCAGGACCGGGACAGGGCCTACGAGCAGTACTTC; CDR3aa: CASSQDRDRAYEQYF
v_gene: TRBV28; abundance: .; j_gene: TRBJ1-5; d_gene: .; CDR3nt: TGTGCCAGCAAGATGGGGGGGACCCAGCCCCAGCATTTT; CDR3aa: CASKMGGTQPQHF
v_gene: TRBV14; abundance: .; j_gene: TRBJ2-7; d_gene: .; CDR3nt: TGTGCCAGCAGCCTCAACGGGATCTACGAGCAGTACTTC; CDR3aa: CASSLNGIYEQYF
v_gene: TRBV11-1; abundance: .; j_gene: TRBJ2-6; d_gene: .; CDR3nt: TGTGCCAGCAGCTTACGGGGGTCTGGGGCCAACGTCCTGACTTTC; CDR3aa: CASSLRGSGANVLTF
v_gene: TRBV18; abundance: .; j_gene: TRBJ1-2; d_gene: .; CDR3nt: TGTGCCAGCTCACCGGAGGGTAGCGGGCTGGATGGCTACACCTTC; CDR3aa: CASSPEGSGLDGYTF
v_gene: TRBV27; abundance: .; j_gene: TRBJ2-5; d_gene: TRBD2; CDR3nt: TGTGCCAGCAGTTCCGATAGCGGGAGGGAATATAAGACCCAGTACTTC; CDR3aa: CASSSDSGREYKTQYF
v_gene: TRBV6-4; abundance: .; j_gene: TRBJ2-7; d_gene: TRBD1; CDR3nt: TGTGCCAGCAGAGAGGATCAGGGGGCTCCCTACGAGCAGTACTTC; CDR3aa: CASREDQGAPYEQYF
v_gene: TRBV5-4; abundance: .; j_gene: TRBJ1-1; d_gene: TRBD1; CDR3nt: TGTGCCAGCAGTCCACAGGGGGCTCGGATGAACACTGAAGCTTTCTTT; CDR3aa: CASSPQGARMNTEAFF
v_gene: TRBV5-4; abundance: .; j_gene: TRBJ1-1; d_gene: .; CDR3nt: TGTGCCAGCAGCCGGGGATCTAACACTGAAGCTTTCTTT; CDR3aa: CASSRGSNTEAFF
v_gene: TRBV4-1; abundance: .; j_gene: TRBJ2-7; d_gene: TRBD2; CDR3nt: TGCGCCAGCAGCCCCTACCCTAGCGGAGAAACCTACGAGCAGTACTTC; CDR3aa: CASSPYPSGETYEQYF
v_gene: TRBV28; abundance: .; j_gene: TRBJ1-5; d_gene: .; CDR3nt: TGTGCCAGCAGAAGATATCGCGGGGGGGCAAGCCATCAGCCCCAGCATTTT; CDR3aa: CASRRYRGGASHQPQHF
v_gene: TRBV28; abundance: .; j_gene: TRBJ2-7; d_gene: .; CDR3nt: TGTGCCAGCAGTTTGGGACATGCCTACGAGCAGTACTTC; CDR3aa: CASSLGHAYEQYF
v_gene: TRBV19; abundance: .; j_gene: TRBJ2-3; d_gene: TRBD2; CDR3nt: TGTGCCAGTAGTACGTTCTTTGGGGGGGGTACAGATACGCAGTATTTT; CDR3aa: CASSTFFGGGTDTQYF
v_gene: TRBV14; abundance: .; j_gene: TRBJ2-3; d_gene: .; CDR3nt: TGTGCCAGCAGCCGTGACGAGGTTGGAGTCACAGATACGCAGTATTTT; CDR3aa: CASSRDEVGVTDTQYF
v_gene: TRBV7-9; abundance: .; j_gene: TRBJ1-1; d_gene: .; CDR3nt: TGTGCCAGCAGCGATAGCACGGAAACGAACACTGAAGCTTTCTTT; CDR3aa: CASSDSTETNTEAFF
v_gene: TRBV7-8; abundance: .; j_gene: TRBJ2-7; d_gene: TRBD2; CDR3nt: TGTGCCAGCAGCTTAGTCGGTAGCGGGGGAGGCTACGAGCAGTACTTC; CDR3aa: CASSLVGSGGGYEQYF
v_gene: TRBV5-6; abundance: .; j_gene: TRBJ2-5; d_gene: TRBD2; CDR3nt: TGTGCCAGGCTGAGCGGGAGGGCTCTATCGCGAGAGACCCAGTACTTC; CDR3aa: CARLSGRALSRETQYF
v_gene: TRBV7-8; abundance: .; j_gene: TRBJ2-3; d_gene: TRBD2; CDR3nt: TGTGCCAGCAGCGTTAGCGGGGGGGGGAACACAGATACGCAGTATTTT; CDR3aa: CASSVSGGGNTDTQYF
v_gene: TRBV19; abundance: .; j_gene: TRBJ1-5; d_gene: TRBD1; CDR3nt: TGTGCCAGTAGTGCCCGGGACAGGGGAGGTTGGCAGCCCCAGCATTTT; CDR3aa: CASSARDRGGWQPQHF
v_gene: TRBV9; abundance: few; j_gene: TRBJ2-1; d_gene: TRBD2; CDR3nt: TGTGCCAGCAGCACGCGGGGGGGTTCGTACAATGAGCAGTTCTTC; CDR3aa: CASSTRGGSYNEQFF
v_gene: TRBV10-1; abundance: few; j_gene: TRBJ2-5; d_gene: TRBD2; CDR3nt: TGCGCCAGCACTCGTAGAGACGAAGCGGGGTCGCAGGAGACCCAGTACTTC; CDR3aa: CASTRRDEAGSQETQYF
v_gene: TRBV7-9; abundance: .; j_gene: TRBJ2-1; d_gene: .; CDR3nt: TGTGCCAGCAGCCGGGTATGGTATGAGCAGTTCTTC; CDR3aa: CASSRVWYEQFF
v_gene: TRBV6-1; abundance: .; j_gene: TRBJ2-7; d_gene: .; CDR3nt: TGTGCCAGCAGCTTCGACGGGTTGGTAGGCTACGAGCAGTACTTC; CDR3aa: CASSFDGLVGYEQYF
v_gene: TRBV19; abundance: .; j_gene: TRBJ2-3; d_gene: .; CDR3nt: TGTGCCAGTAGTATCTACGGACTGGACAGCTTACAATATACGCAGTATTTT; CDR3aa: CASSIYGLDSLQYTQYF
v_gene: TRBV6-6; abundance: few; j_gene: TRBJ1-4; d_gene: .; CDR3nt: TGTGCCAGCACCCCCTTGGCAGGGTGGGAAAAACTGTTTTTT; CDR3aa: CASTPLAGWEKLFF
v_gene: TRBV5-1; abundance: .; j_gene: TRBJ2-7; d_gene: .; CDR3nt: TGCGCCAGCCGATCCTCCGACAGGTCGATCTACGAGCAGTACTTC; CDR3aa: CASRSSDRSIYEQYF
v_gene: TRBV5-5; abundance: .; j_gene: TRBJ2-7; d_gene: TRBD1; CDR3nt: TGTGCCAGCAGCTCCCTCCAGGGGGTCCACGAGCAGTACTTC; CDR3aa: CASSSLQGVHEQYF
v_gene: TRBV7-9; abundance: .; j_gene: TRBJ2-2; d_gene: TRBD1; CDR3nt: TGTGCCAGCAGCACCGGACAGGGAAGAAACACCGGGGAGCTGTTTTTT; CDR3aa: CASSTGQGRNTGELFF
v_gene: TRBV4-3; abundance: .; j_gene: TRBJ1-6; d_gene: .; CDR3nt: TGCGCCAGCAGCCAAGGGGAGGTGGGCTCTTCACCCCTCCACTTT; CDR3aa: CASSQGEVGSSPLHF
v_gene: TRBV7-8; abundance: .; j_gene: TRBJ2-3; d_gene: TRBD1; CDR3nt: TGTGCCAGCAGCCCTACCGGGACAGGGTCCACAGATACGCAGTATTTT; CDR3aa: CASSPTGTGSTDTQYF
v_gene: TRBV29-1; abundance: .; j_gene: TRBJ2-5; d_gene: TRBD2; CDR3nt: TGCAGCGTAACAGGGAGTACGGGGGGGGAGACCCAGTACTTC; CDR3aa: CSVTGSTGGETQYF
v_gene: TRBV7-3; abundance: .; j_gene: TRBJ2-2; d_gene: TRBD1; CDR3nt: TGTGCCAGCAGCTTCGGACAGGGGGGGGCCGGGGAGCTGTTTTTT; CDR3aa: CASSFGQGGAGELFF
v_gene: TRBV7-9; abundance: once; j_gene: TRBJ1-5; d_gene: TRBD1; CDR3nt: TGTTCCAGCAGCTTAGCGGGGACAGGGAGCAATCAGCCCCAGCATTTT; CDR3aa: CSSSLAGTGSNQPQHF
v_gene: TRBV6-6; abundance: once; j_gene: TRBJ1-1; d_gene: TRBD1; CDR3nt: TGTGCCAGCAGTTACTCGACAGGGACTGAAGCTTTCTTT; CDR3aa: CASSYSTGTEAFF
v_gene: TRBV28; abundance: .; j_gene: TRBJ1-1; d_gene: TRBD1; CDR3nt: TGTGCCAGCAGTTTATTTTGGGGGACAGGGAGCACTGAAGCTTTCTTT; CDR3aa: CASSLFWGTGSTEAFF
v_gene: TRBV5-4; abundance: .; j_gene: TRBJ2-7; d_gene: .; CDR3nt: TGTGCCAGCAGCTTAACCGGGTCCACCTACGAGCAGTACTTC; CDR3aa: CASSLTGSTYEQYF
v_gene: TRBV7-2; abundance: .; j_gene: TRBJ2-1; d_gene: TRBD2; CDR3nt: TGTGCCAGCAGCTTAGCACCGGGAGGGGAAGATGAGCAGTTCTTC; CDR3aa: CASSLAPGGEDEQFF
v_gene: TRBV19; abundance: .; j_gene: TRBJ2-1; d_gene: .; CDR3nt: TGTGCCAGTAGTATACAGAATGAGCAGTTCTTC; CDR3aa: CASSIQNEQFF
v_gene: TRBV20-1; abundance: .; j_gene: TRBJ2-1; d_gene: .; CDR3nt: TGCAGCGGAGGGGAGGATGAGCAGTTCTTC; CDR3aa: CSGGEDEQFF